The 20 T cell receptor beta chains given below trace back to one sample, sequenced in a study of beta chain features in type 1 diabetes. Points from the study as a whole: Across all four CD4+ subsets, people with type 1 diabetes showed modestly shorter TCRB CDR3s.

Isolated RNA was reverse transcribed in full, so expressed TCRB transcripts were sequenced. Libraries were prepared by immunoSEQ multiplex PCR; TCRdb keeps only in-frame clonotypes and omits some of them. The data contain around 41,000 clones, approximately 70% of them singletons. What these receptors recognize is not known. Sequences were obtained from Tregs from blood. The receptors here all came from a man between 25 and 39 years old with type 1 diabetes. Some clones in this sample may be carry-over from other donors' samples.

This clone has a single count. The V call is TRBV23-1, the J call TRBJ1-6; 8 bases line up with TRBD1. TRBV23-1 is reported as an ORF; its role is uncertain. The CDR3 has 17 residues. J gave up 7 bases and V 6 bases, and 14 bases lay outside the gene matches. CDR3 protein: CASSLMRPGTGNSPLHF. In DNA form, the CDR3 reads TGCGCCAGCAGCCTAATGAGACCGGGGACAGGCAATTCACCCCTCCACTTT.

V and J are TRBV7-9 and TRBJ1-2; D ambiguous. The germline gives CDR1 SEHNR, CDR2 FQNEAQ (reference sequence). CDR3 length equals 14 residues. Trimming removed 3 bases at V and 3 bases at J, with 11 bases between. The CDR3 DNA reads as TGTGCCAGCAGCTTGGGCAGAGACGACTATGGCTACACCTTC. Translation gives CASSLGRDDYGYTF.

The chain joins TRBV10-3 to TRBJ1-5; D possibly corresponds to TRBD1 (6 bases). Germline V lookup: CDR1 ENHRY, CDR2 SYGVKD. The CDR3 is made up of 15 amino acids. V lost 2 bases and J 4 bases, leaving 12 bases between the germline ends. CDR3 sequence: CAISEGGQLNQPQHF. The CDR3 DNA reads TGTGCCATCAGTGAGGGGGGACAACTTAATCAGCCCCAGCATTTT.

V usage is TRBV19 and J usage is TRBJ2-7; tentatively, D is TRBD2 (5 bases). Trimming left V 3 bases short and J 3 bases short, with 9 bases between. Germline CDR1 and CDR2: LNHDA and SQIVND (reference sequence). This CDR3 contains 13 residues. The DNA for the CDR3 is TGTGCCAGTAGTATTGCCACTAGCTACGAGCAGTACTTC. This codes for CASSIATSYEQYF. The full variable domain, completed using reference TRBV19 and TRBJ2-7, is DGGITQSPKYLFRKEGQNVTLSCEQNLNHDAMYWYRQDPGQGLRLIYYSQIVNDFQKGDIAEGYSVSREKKESFPLTVTSAQKNPTAFYLCASSIATSYEQYFGPGTRLTVT.

V is TRBV15 and J is TRBJ1-2; 7 bases agree with TRBD1. V gave up 0 bases and J gave up 2 bases; unmatched junction bases: 6. This CDR3 comprises 16 residues. The germline V gene encodes CDR1 LNHNV and CDR2 YYDKDF (reference sequence). CDR3 sequence (DNA): TGTGCCACCAGCAGAGATCATTCGACAGGGAACTATGGCTACACCTTC. This gives the protein CATSRDHSTGNYGYTF.

The V and J genes are TRBV5-1 and TRBJ2-3; a possible D gene is TRBD2 (6 bases). V was clipped by 4 bases and J by 5 bases, with 11 bases between them. Germline values: CDR1 SGHRS, CDR2 YFSETQ. The length of the CDR3 is 13 residues. The CDR3 loop reads CASSGGFGDTQYF. CDR3 coding DNA: TGCGCCAGCAGCGGGGGGTTTGGAGATACGCAGTATTTT.

This chain joins TRBV5-4 and TRBJ1-6, with D unclear. Trimming stripped 2 bases from V and 14 bases from J, with 11 bases between. This CDR3 is built from 12 residues. CDR1 is SGHNT, CDR2 YYREEE, per germline (reference sequence). This CDR3 reads CASSLLGQSLHF. CDR3 nucleotides: TGTGCCAGCAGCTTATTGGGCCAGTCCCTCCACTTT.

This clone was seen a handful of times. The rearrangement joins TRBV29-1 to TRBJ2-3, with TRBD1 matching 9 bases. V dropped 7 bases and J dropped 3; count of bases not matched to a gene: 14. The CDR3 runs 16 residues. CDR1 and CDR2 (germline): SQVTM, ANQGSEA. CDR3 DNA: TGCAGCGCCAGAGTAGGGACAGGGTTATCTACAGATACGCAGTATTTT. Protein sequence: CSARVGTGLSTDTQYF.

The J gene is TRBJ1-1, the V gene TRBV5-4; no firm D call. This CDR3 spans 13 amino acids. Deletions cut 0 bases from V and 0 bases from J, with 3 bases between. Germline-derived CDR1 and CDR2 are SGHNT and YYREEE (reference sequence). The CDR3 sequence: CASSLDMNTEAFF. As DNA, the CDR3 is TGTGCCAGCAGCTTGGACATGAACACTGAAGCTTTCTTT.

The chain links TRBV11-3 to TRBJ2-1; 7 bases agree with TRBD2. Germline-derived CDR1 and CDR2 are SGHNT and YENEEA. The CDR3 runs 15 residues. Trimming at V came to 3 bases and at J to 4 bases, leaving 6 bases not matched to a gene. CDR3 sequence: CASSLSGEIYNEQFF. Here the CDR3 DNA reads TGTGCCAGCAGCTTGAGCGGGGAAATATACAATGAGCAGTTCTTC.

The chain combines TRBV7-9 with TRBJ2-1, with TRBD1 as a possible D gene (8 bases). The length of the CDR3 is 14 residues. The germline gives CDR1 SEHNR, CDR2 FQNEAQ (reference sequence). V lost 5 bases, J lost 9 bases, and 17 bases lay in between. The CDR3 sequence: CASSPGQVAGEQFF. CDR3 bases: TGTGCCAGCAGCCCGGGACAGGTAGCGGGTGAGCAGTTCTTC. The variable domain in full, completed from reference TRBV7-9 and TRBJ2-1, reads DTGVSQNPRHKITKRGQNVTFRCDPISEHNRLYWYRQTLGQGPEFLTYFQNEAQLEKSRLLSDRFSAERPKGSFSTLEIQRTEQGDSAMYLCASSPGQVAGEQFFGPGTRLTVL.

This chain joins TRBV7-9 and TRBJ1-3; D remains unclear. CDR1 and CDR2 (germline): SEHNR, FQNEAQ (reference sequence). The CDR3 consists of 14 residues. V lost 7 bases to trimming and J lost 0 bases, with 10 bases between them. CDR3 sequence (DNA): TGTGCCAGCACTTCTGGAGTCTCTGGAAACACCATATATTTT. Residues: CASTSGVSGNTIYF.

CDR3 in amino acids: CASSQVGTAGANVLTF. CDR3 nucleotide sequence: TGCGCCAGCAGCCAAGTGGGGACAGCTGGGGCCAACGTCCTGACTTTC. This sequence joins TRBV4-1 and TRBJ2-6, with 7 bases that match TRBD1. Germline V gene data show CDR1 as MGHRA and CDR2 as YSYEKL. The CDR3 is 16 amino acids. J lost 2 bases, V lost 1 base, and 2 bases had no gene match.

This clone was seen only a few times. V and J are TRBV11-2 and TRBJ2-5; D not resolved. The end of the DNA aligns better with TRBJ2-7, so the J call may be wrong. Germline-derived CDR1 and CDR2 are SGHAT and FQNNGV. The CDR3 is made up of 14 amino acids. DNA of the CDR3: TGTGCCAGCAGCCCAGAACCGGGTCCCTACGAGCAGTACTTC. Protein product: CASSPEPGPYEQYF.

This clone was seen only a few times. The chain carries TRBV7-2 and TRBJ1-5; 9 positions agree with TRBD1. From germline, CDR1 is SGHTA and CDR2 FQGNSA. CDR3 size: 15 residues. V was pared by 4 bases and J by 6 bases, with 7 bases of the junction left unmatched. This CDR3 is CASSWGTGYIQPQHF. Here the CDR3 DNA reads TGTGCCAGCAGCTGGGGGACAGGGTACATTCAGCCCCAGCATTTT.

This clone came up a few times. This sequence joins TRBV7-2 and TRBJ2-1; 9 positions match TRBD2. This CDR3 spans 16 amino acids. In germline, CDR1 is SGHTA, CDR2 FQGNSA. The V gene end was trimmed by 2 bases and the J gene end by 3 bases; junction bases not matched to a gene: 5. CDR3 in amino acids: CASSLIVTSGYNEQFF. In nucleotides, the CDR3 is TGTGCCAGCAGCTTAATAGTGACTAGCGGCTACAATGAGCAGTTCTTC.

The chain links TRBV5-1 to TRBJ2-1; TRBD2 agrees at 8 bases. This CDR3 has 15 residues. The junction had 5 bases not matched to a gene; V was cut back by 1 base and J by 5 bases. In germline, CDR1 is SGHRS, CDR2 YFSETQ. This chain's CDR3 is CASSLKAGGNNEQFF. CDR3 coding DNA: TGCGCCAGCAGCTTGAAGGCGGGGGGTAACAATGAGCAGTTCTTC. Filled out from reference TRBV5-1 and TRBJ2-1, the complete variable domain reads KAGVTQTPRYLIKTRGQQVTLSCSPISGHRSVSWYQQTPGQGLQFLFEYFSETQRNKGNFPGRFSGRQFSNSRSEMNVSTLELGDSALYLCASSLKAGGNNEQFFGPGTRLTVL.

The chain links TRBV11-2 to TRBJ2-4; 8 nucleotides align to TRBD1. The J segment lost 7 bases and the V segment lost 5 bases, leaving 13 bases of the junction unmatched. The CDR3 covers 16 residues. Germline V gene sequence: CDR1 SGHAT, CDR2 FQNNGV. CDR3 sequence: CASSPDPWTGTNIQYF. In DNA form, the CDR3 reads TGTGCCAGCAGCCCCGACCCTTGGACAGGGACGAACATTCAGTACTTC.

The V call is TRBV30, the J call TRBJ2-6; tentative D call: TRBD2 (5 bases). V was pared by 3 bases and J by 0 bases, with 27 bases between. Germline lookup yields CDR1 GTSNPN and CDR2 SVGIG (reference sequence). This CDR3 is 21 amino acids long. The CDR3 here is CAWSTDWPRGWAVSGANVLTF. The CDR3 nucleotides read TGTGCCTGGAGCACCGACTGGCCCAGAGGGTGGGCTGTCTCTGGGGCCAACGTCCTGACTTTC. The variable domain in full, with the rest retrieved from reference TRBV30 and TRBJ2-6, is SQTIHQWPATLVQPVGSPLSLECTVEGTSNPNLYWYRQAAGRGLQLLFYSVGIGQISSEVPQNLSASRPQDRQFILSSKKLLLSDSGFYLCAWSTDWPRGWAVSGANVLTFGAGSRLTVL.

The CDR3 spells CASSIGGVWEKLFF. The CDR3 DNA reads as TGTGCCAGCAGCATCGGGGGGGTCTGGGAAAAACTGTTTTTT. The V gene is TRBV7-9, the J gene TRBJ1-4; a weak D match, TRBD1 (5 bases). The CDR3 loop spans 14 amino acids. Trimming removed 5 bases at V and 8 bases at J, with 15 bases between. Germline V gives CDR1 SEHNR, CDR2 FQNEAQ (reference sequence).